This T cell receptor (beta chain) is drawn from a study of T cell repertoires in cytomegalovirus infection (dated by TCRdb to the late 2010s). For context, the study as a whole: Recently identified HLA-C-restricted CMV epitopes, whose presentation resists viral immunomodulation, were targeted by peptide stimulations together with well-studied HLA-B-restricted epitopes. Because public TCR beta signatures pointed to carriage of CMV infection together with the matching HLA type, the HLA type of each donor mattered for the analysis.

This clonotype showed up just a few times. Its antigen is still unknown. No base quality values were provided; no much bigger clone lies one nucleotide off. Study-wide findings and limitations: In both this cohort and an independent roughly 330-donor cohort, the cumulative frequency of public TCR beta family members distinguished carriers of CMV infection plus the relevant HLA type. The ex vivo response was dominated by HLA-C-restricted CMV-specific TCR beta clonotypes, which also provided the single most frequent clonotype in two of eight donors.

TCRdb records Illumina HiSeq 1500 as the sequencer. TCRdb cleaned the public reads at Q25 with fastp, built clones with MiXCR and kept in-frame beta chains. Every entry covers one CDR3 protein and lists the most common genes and DNA from its rows. Within this sample are about 830,000 distinct CDR3 sequences, with around a third of them counted one time only. About an eighth of the sample lies in the top ten. The treatment or condition label corresponds to: in vitro stimulation with specific CMV peptide epitopes to enrich CMV-specific T cells. The V end gives up 2 bases and the J end 6 bases, leaving 8 bases in the junction not matched to a gene. The CDR3, from cysteine to phenylalanine, totals 16 residues. Here the CDR3 DNA is all that survives: 48 bases in frame from base 1. CDR1 and CDR2 were assigned from the germline V gene as MDHEN and SYDVKM.

The rearranged segments are TRBV28 and TRBJ1-5, and 9 junctional nucleotides match TRBD1. The source was cultured CD8+ T cells from PBMCs, collected from culture after CMV antigen stimulation. This receptor was taken from a human donor in good health (CMV status not recorded). Some clones in this sample may be carry-over from other donors' samples. Here is the DNA: TGTGCCAGCAGTTTACCTAGACAGGGGGGCGGTCAGCCCCAGCATTTT. Translated, this is CASSLPRQGGGQPQHF.